This TCR beta chain was retrieved from a study of blood T cells in healthy people across ages. The study drew donors from healthy Caucasian individuals in Russia aged roughly 6 to 90. CDR1 is MNHEY, CDR2 SVGAGI, per germline. The CDR3 covers 15 residues. The trim removed 6 bases at V and 4 bases at J, leaving 11 bases unmatched. A sample-barcoded 5' primer and a J-beta primer mix were used in a second PCR of about 7 to 11 cycles. TCRdb ran MiXCR on the 5' RACE reads and lists one entry per CDR3 protein. The data show about a million distinct CDR3 sequences, roughly 47% seen once. Of note for this clonotype: A much larger clonotype is one base distant, so this may be a read error.

Input material: blood. The chain couples TRBV6-5 to TRBJ2-7, with TRBD2 matching over 8 bases. This sequence originates from a woman between 55 and 75 years old in good health. CDR3 region: CASSPVAGGRYEQYF. CDR3 bases: TGTGCCAGCAGCCCCGTAGCTGGCGGGAGGTACGAGCAGTACTTC.